This T cell receptor (beta chain) was profiled in a study of shared clonotypes between healthy human individuals. Study observations and caveats: When naive CD4 clonotypes were compared across four donors, 4% to 5.5% were shared. Among non-shared clonotypes, generation probabilities were lower than among those shared by all four donors.

As defined, naive CD8 cells were CD45RO-negative and positively selected for CCR7, with terminally differentiated effector memory CD45RA+ cells excluded. The repertoire was sequenced with immunoSEQ multiplex PCR; TCRdb's copy has only in-frame clones and lacks some. The data hold around 600,000 clones, with 85% to 95% observed a single time. Looked up from germline, CDR1 is SGHRS and CDR2 is YFSETQ. Unmatched junction bases numbered 6, after V lost 4 bases and J lost 8 bases. This CDR3 contains 14 residues. Details on this clone: As yet, its antigen is unknown.

Sequences were obtained from naive CD8+ T cells sorted from blood. V is TRBV5-1 and J is TRBJ2-1; TRBD2 agrees at 10 bases. This receptor was obtained from a woman aged 30 to 39 in good health. The CDR3 DNA is TGCGCCAGCAGCCCCCTAGCGGGAGTTCATGAGCAGTTCTTC. Protein: CASSPLAGVHEQFF.